This T cell receptor beta chain was profiled in a study of T cells in localized non-small cell lung cancer. Study-level points and caveats: Uninvolved adjacent lung had the highest recorded T cell clonality, with tumor below it. Researchers found a median about 53 of the top 100 tumor clones in adjacent lung. Heterogeneity remains possible, as sequencing covered one tumor region only. Longer overall survival associated with higher blood T cell density; shorter survival with higher adjacent-lung clonality.

Clones were read by immunoSEQ multiplex PCR, and TCRdb kept only the in-frame ones, dropping some. The table includes some 7,700 clones, around 92% detected once. About this clone itself: What it binds is not known.

The germline V gene encodes CDR1 SGHRS and CDR2 YFSETQ. The CDR3 is made up of 14 amino acids. Trimming cost V 4 bases and J 7 bases, with 15 bases left between them. The chain couples TRBV5-1 to TRBJ1-5, with D maybe TRBD1 (6 bases). The TCR was taken from a male donor at least 60 years old with stage II lung adenocarcinoma. The sequencing here drew on peripheral blood mononuclear cells, taken before any cancer treatment. This CDR3 reads CASSQTGLEQPQHF. As DNA, the CDR3 is TGCGCCAGCAGCCAAACAGGGTTGGAGCAGCCCCAGCATTTT.